These 12 T cell receptor beta chains came from one sample sequenced in a study of radiotherapy plus CTLA-4 blockade in lung cancer. Generated by immunoSEQ multiplex PCR, the TCRdb table keeps only in-frame clones and is missing some. This sample has over 85,000 clones, with about 90% found just once. This specimen was peripheral blood, taken from a patient treated with radiotherapy plus ipilimumab. The receptors shown here come from a human donor with non-small cell lung cancer that progressed on radiotherapy plus ipilimumab.

The gene calls are TRBV28 and TRBJ2-3; D possibly uses TRBD1 or TRBD2 (5 bases each). With 7 bases removed from V and 5 bases from J, the gap between germline ends came to 19 bases. The CDR3 sequence is 15 residues long. CDR1 MDHEN and CDR2 SYDVKM come from the germline V gene. This chain's CDR3 is CASTTMVVGEDTQYF. In DNA, the CDR3 is TGTGCCAGCACTACCATGGTTGTGGGGGAAGATACGCAGTATTTT.

This clone was observed once. The chain is built from TRBV14 and TRBJ1-2; TRBD1 matches at 10 bases. The junction had 7 bases not matched to a gene; V was cut back by 3 bases and J by 3 bases. The CDR3 loop spans 16 amino acids. Germline values: CDR1 SGHDN, CDR2 FVKESK. The CDR3 protein is CASSHLRDRGDYGYTF. The CDR3 coding sequence is TGTGCCAGCAGCCACCTCCGGGACAGGGGCGACTATGGCTACACCTTC.

A single count supports this clone. The CDR3 nucleotides read TGTGCCAGCAGTTCCCCTAGCGGGAGTAACGAGCAGTACTTC. This translates into CASSSPSGSNEQYF. The chain employs TRBV2 and TRBJ2-7; 10 positions agree with TRBD2. Germline V gene sequence: CDR1 SNHLY, CDR2 FYNNEI. After removal of 5 bases from V and 5 bases from J, the junction contained 6 bases not matched to a gene. The CDR3 runs to 14 residues.

The chain has TRBV5-6 and TRBJ1-1; maybe TRBD1 (6 bases). V was cut by 2 bases and J by 3 bases, with 20 bases left in between. The CDR3 loop spans 17 amino acids. Germline CDR1 SGHDT, CDR2 YYEEEE. The CDR3 DNA is TGTGCCAGCAGCTTCATCCGAGGGGGGAGCAGGTACACTGAAGCTTTCTTT. It specifies CASSFIRGGSRYTEAFF.

The rearrangement uses TRBV9 and TRBJ2-7; a possible D gene is TRBD2 (6 bases). V lost 0 bases, J lost 2 bases, and 12 bases lay in between. CDR1 is SGDLS and CDR2 is YYNGEE in the germline V gene. This CDR3 region has 15 residues. This CDR3 reads CASSVGVGGTYEQYF. As DNA, the CDR3 is TGTGCCAGCAGCGTAGGTGTGGGCGGGACCTACGAGCAGTACTTC.

The rearrangement uses TRBV6-5 and TRBJ1-6; D is ambiguous. Deletions cut 3 bases from V and 6 bases from J, with 6 bases between. There are 13 residues in the CDR3. Germline CDR1 and CDR2: MNHEY and SVGAGI. The CDR3: CASSYYTNSPLHF. In nucleotides, the CDR3 is TGTGCCAGCAGTTATTACACTAATTCACCCCTCCACTTT.

This chain connects TRBV18 to TRBJ2-5; D is uncertain. Trimming removed 6 bases from V and 5 bases from J, with 10 bases in between. CDR3 length: 12 amino acids. Germline V gene data show CDR1 as KGHSH and CDR2 as LQKENI. The CDR3 DNA is TGTGCCAGCTCTTCCGGCCGGGAGACCCAGTACTTC. This sequence encodes CASSSGRETQYF.

The chain combines TRBV11-1 with TRBJ2-7; a possible D gene is TRBD1 (6 bases). Trimming cost V 0 bases and J 7 bases, with 16 bases left between them. This CDR3 region has 15 residues. Germline V lookup: CDR1 SGHAT, CDR2 FQDESV (reference sequence). The CDR3 DNA follows: TGTGCCAGCAGCTTAGCTGCAGGGGCTGTGGGGGAGCAGTACTTC. Translating it yields CASSLAAGAVGEQYF. The variable domain in full, completed from reference TRBV11-1 and TRBJ2-7, reads EAEVAQSPRYKITEKSQAVAFWCDPISGHATLYWYRQILGQGPELLVQFQDESVVDDSQLPKDRFSAERLKGVDSTLKIQPAELGDSAMYLCASSLAAGAVGEQYFGPGTRLTVT.

The chain couples TRBV5-4 to TRBJ2-1, with D possibly being TRBD2 (5 bases). Per germline, CDR1 SGHNT and CDR2 YYREEE (reference sequence). V lost 4 bases to trimming and J lost 5 bases, with 10 bases between them. CDR3 length: 13 residues. The CDR3 loop is CASSPGLHNEQFF. Here the CDR3 DNA reads TGTGCCAGCAGCCCCGGACTTCACAATGAGCAGTTCTTC. The full variable domain, rest sourced from reference TRBV5-4 and TRBJ2-1, is ETGVTQSPTHLIKTRGQQVTLRCSSQSGHNTVSWYQQALGQGPQFIFQYYREEENGRGNFPPRFSGLQFPNYSSELNVNALELDDSALYLCASSPGLHNEQFFGPGTRLTVL.

V gene TRBV5-1 combines with J gene TRBJ1-2; 11 positions agree with TRBD1. The trim removed 1 base at V and 3 bases at J, leaving 5 bases unmatched. The CDR3 covers 16 residues. CDR1 is SGHRS, CDR2 YFSETQ, per germline. CDR3: CASSLQGQGDYYGYTF. The CDR3 DNA sequence: TGCGCCAGCAGCTTGCAGGGACAGGGGGACTACTATGGCTACACCTTC.

The chain has TRBV2 and TRBJ1-2; D might be TRBD1 (5 bases). Trimming shortened V by 3 bases and J by 2 bases, and 10 bases separated the two germline ends. Germline V gene sequence: CDR1 SNHLY, CDR2 FYNNEI. The CDR3 extends over 14 amino acids. CDR3: CASSEQQANYGYTF. The DNA for the CDR3 is TGTGCCAGCAGTGAGCAACAGGCGAACTATGGCTACACCTTC.

This chain uses TRBV2 with TRBJ2-7, with 8 bases lining up with TRBD2. After removal of 7 bases from V and 6 bases from J, the junction contained 14 bases not matched to a gene. The CDR3 spans 15 residues. The germline V gene has CDR1 SNHLY and CDR2 FYNNEI. CDR3 DNA sequence: TGTGCCAGCAAAAAGGCCAGAGCGGGAGAGAGCGAGCAGTACTTC. This codes for CASKKARAGESEQYF. The full variable domain, rest sourced from reference TRBV2 and TRBJ2-7, is EPEVTQTPSHQVTQMGQEVILRCVPISNHLYFYWYRQILGQKVEFLVSFYNNEISEKSEIFDDQFSVERPDGSNFTLKIRSTKLEDSAMYFCASKKARAGESEQYFGPGTRLTVT.